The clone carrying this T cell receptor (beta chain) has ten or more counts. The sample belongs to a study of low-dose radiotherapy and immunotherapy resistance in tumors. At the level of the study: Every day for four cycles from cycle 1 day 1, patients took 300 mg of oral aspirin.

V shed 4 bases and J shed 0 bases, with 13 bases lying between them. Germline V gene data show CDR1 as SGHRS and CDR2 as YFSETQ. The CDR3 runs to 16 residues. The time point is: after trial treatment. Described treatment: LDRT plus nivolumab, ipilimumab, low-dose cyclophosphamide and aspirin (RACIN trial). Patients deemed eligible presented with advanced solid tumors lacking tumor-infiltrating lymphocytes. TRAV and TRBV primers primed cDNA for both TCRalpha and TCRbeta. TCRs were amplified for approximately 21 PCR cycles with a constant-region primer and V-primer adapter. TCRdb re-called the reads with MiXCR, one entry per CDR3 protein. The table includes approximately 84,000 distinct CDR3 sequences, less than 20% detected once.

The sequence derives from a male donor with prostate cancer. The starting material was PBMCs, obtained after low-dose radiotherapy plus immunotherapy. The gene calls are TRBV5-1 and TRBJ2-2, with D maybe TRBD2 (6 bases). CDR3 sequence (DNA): TGCGCCAGCAGCGCCCGGGGGAGCGCGAACACCGGGGAGCTGTTTTTT. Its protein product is CASSARGSANTGELFF.